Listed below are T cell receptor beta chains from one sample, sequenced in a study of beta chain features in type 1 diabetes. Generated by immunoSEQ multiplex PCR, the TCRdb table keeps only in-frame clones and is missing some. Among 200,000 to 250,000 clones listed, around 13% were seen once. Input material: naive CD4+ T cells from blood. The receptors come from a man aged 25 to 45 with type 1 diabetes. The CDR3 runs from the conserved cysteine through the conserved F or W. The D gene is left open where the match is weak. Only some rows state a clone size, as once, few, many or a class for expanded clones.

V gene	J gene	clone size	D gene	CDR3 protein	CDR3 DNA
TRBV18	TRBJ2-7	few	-	CASSPVQGSYEQYF	TGTGCCAGCTCACCCGTACAGGGCTCCTACGAGCAGTACTTC
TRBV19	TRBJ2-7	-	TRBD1	CASSPRGQGTYEQYF	TGTGCCAGTAGTCCGAGGGGACAGGGGACCTACGAGCAGTACTTC
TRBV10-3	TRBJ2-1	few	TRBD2	CAISPTSGPYNEQFF	TGTGCCATCAGCCCGACTAGCGGACCCTACAATGAGCAGTTCTTC
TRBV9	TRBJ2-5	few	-	CASSVGEGFGETQYF	TGTGCCAGCAGCGTGGGAGAGGGATTCGGGGAGACCCAGTACTTC
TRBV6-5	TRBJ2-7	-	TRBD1	CASRRTGGYEQYF	TGTGCCAGCAGGAGGACAGGGGGCTACGAGCAGTACTTC
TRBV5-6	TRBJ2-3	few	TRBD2	CASSLAEREADTQYF	TGTGCCAGCAGCTTGGCCGAGCGGGAGGCAGATACGCAGTATTTT
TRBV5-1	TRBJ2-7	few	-	CASSRDKTYEQYF	TGCGCCAGCAGCCGCGACAAGACCTACGAGCAGTACTTC
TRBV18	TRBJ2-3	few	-	CASSPRVPSTDTQYF	TGTGCCAGCTCACCTCGGGTACCTAGCACAGATACGCAGTATTTT
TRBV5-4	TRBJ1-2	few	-	CASSFRVTTIPYGYTF	TGTGCCAGCAGCTTCAGGGTTACGACCATACCCTATGGCTACACCTTC
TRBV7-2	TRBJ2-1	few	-	CASSLAVESEQFF	TGTGCCAGCAGCTTAGCGGTGGAGAGTGAGCAGTTCTTC
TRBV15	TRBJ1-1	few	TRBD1	CATSRGQGPTEAFF	TGTGCCACCAGCAGAGGACAGGGGCCAACTGAAGCTTTCTTT
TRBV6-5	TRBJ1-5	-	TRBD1	CASSPGTGESQPQHF	TGTGCCAGCAGTCCAGGGACAGGGGAAAGTCAGCCCCAGCATTTT
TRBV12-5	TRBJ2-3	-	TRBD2	CASGLIRTGLAGEPDTQYF	TGTGCTAGTGGTTTGATTCGCACGGGACTAGCGGGAGAGCCAGATACGCAGTATTTT
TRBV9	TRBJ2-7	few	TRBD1	CASSQLGGQGLREQYF	TGTGCCAGCAGCCAGCTGGGGGGACAGGGTCTTCGCGAGCAGTACTTC
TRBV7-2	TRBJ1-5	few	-	CASSSGVQPQHF	TGTGCCAGCAGCTCAGGGGTGCAGCCCCAGCATTTT
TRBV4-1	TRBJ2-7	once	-	CASSQLSLPTYEQYF	TGCGCCAGCAGCCAGCTGTCCCTACCAACCTACGAGCAGTACTTC
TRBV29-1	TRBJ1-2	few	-	CSAAQRGYGYTF	TGCAGCGCCGCACAAAGGGGATATGGCTACACCTTC
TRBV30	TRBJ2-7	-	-	CAWSKGGSYEQYF	TGTGCCTGGAGTAAGGGGGGGTCCTACGAGCAGTACTTC
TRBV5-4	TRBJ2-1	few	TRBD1	CASSSDRGSNEQFF	TGTGCCAGCAGCTCGGACAGGGGATCCAATGAGCAGTTCTTC
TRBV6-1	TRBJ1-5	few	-	CASSGTVQEGQPQHF	TGTGCCAGCAGTGGGACAGTTCAAGAGGGGCAGCCCCAGCATTTT
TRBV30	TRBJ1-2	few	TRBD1	CASRTGVGYTF	TGTGCCTCTCGGACAGGGGTTGGCTACACCTTC
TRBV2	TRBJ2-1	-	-	CASNSYNEQFF	TGTGCCAGCAACAGTTACAATGAGCAGTTCTTC
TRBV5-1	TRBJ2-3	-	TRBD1	CASSLGQGVPTDTQYF	TGCGCCAGCAGCTTGGGGCAGGGGGTACCCACAGATACGCAGTATTTT
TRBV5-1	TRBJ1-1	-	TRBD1	CASSRTGQGMNTEAFF	TGCGCCAGCAGCAGGACTGGACAGGGGATGAACACTGAAGCTTTCTTT
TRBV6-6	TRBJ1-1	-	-	CASSSSSEAFF	TGTGCCAGCAGTTCTTCCTCTGAAGCTTTCTTT
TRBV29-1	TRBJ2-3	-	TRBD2	CSVSGLATDTQYF	TGCAGCGTTTCGGGACTAGCTACAGATACGCAGTATTTT
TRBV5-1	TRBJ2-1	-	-	CASSPEAGTYNEQFF	TGCGCCAGCAGCCCTGAGGCGGGTACCTACAATGAGCAGTTCTTC
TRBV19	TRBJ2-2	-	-	CASSPLGTITGELFF	TGTGCCAGTAGTCCCCTCGGGACAATCACCGGGGAGCTGTTTTTT
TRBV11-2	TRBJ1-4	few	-	CASSLSGTNEKLFF	TGTGCCAGCAGCTTATCGGGGACTAATGAAAAACTGTTTTTT
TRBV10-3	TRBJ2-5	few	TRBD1	CAISESRDRASETQYF	TGTGCCATCAGTGAGTCCCGGGACAGGGCTTCCGAGACCCAGTACTTC
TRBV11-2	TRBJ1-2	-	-	CASSPSAGADYGYTF	TGTGCCAGCAGCCCTTCCGCGGGCGCCGACTATGGCTACACCTTC
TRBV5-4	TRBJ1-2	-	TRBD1	CASSKVTGGSDGYTF	TGTGCCAGCAGCAAGGTAACAGGGGGCAGCGATGGCTACACCTTC
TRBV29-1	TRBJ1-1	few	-	CSATRQVMNTEAFF	TGCAGCGCTACTCGGCAGGTCATGAACACTGAAGCTTTCTTT
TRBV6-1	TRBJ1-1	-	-	CASKVGLNTEAFF	TGTGCCAGCAAGGTGGGCTTGAACACTGAAGCTTTCTTT
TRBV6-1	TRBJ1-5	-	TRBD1	CASSEVGTGWAQPQHF	TGTGCCAGCAGTGAAGTGGGGACAGGGTGGGCTCAGCCCCAGCATTTT
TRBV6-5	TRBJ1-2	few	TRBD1	CASSYLSGGDGYTF	TGTGCCAGCAGTTACTTGTCAGGGGGAGATGGCTACACCTTC
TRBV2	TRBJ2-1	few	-	CASSEWYNEQFF	TGTGCCAGCAGCGAGTGGTACAATGAGCAGTTCTTC
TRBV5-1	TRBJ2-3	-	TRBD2	CASSLAGGASDTQYF	TGCGCCAGCAGCTTAGCGGGAGGCGCTTCGGATACGCAGTATTTT
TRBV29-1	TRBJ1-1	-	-	CSVEVALPGTQAFF	TGCAGCGTTGAAGTCGCCCTACCCGGGACACAAGCTTTCTTT
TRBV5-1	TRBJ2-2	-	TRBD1	CASSLAVDRAGELFF	TGCGCCAGCAGCTTGGCCGTTGACAGGGCCGGGGAGCTGTTTTTT
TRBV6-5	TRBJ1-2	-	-	CASSYWQGGRPDGYTF	TGTGCCAGCAGTTACTGGCAGGGAGGGCGCCCGGATGGCTACACCTTC
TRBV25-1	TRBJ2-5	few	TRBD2	CASSDPPGLAARETQYF	TGTGCCAGCAGCGACCCCCCCGGACTAGCGGCTAGAGAGACCCAGTACTTC
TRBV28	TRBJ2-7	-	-	CASSSRRGLALEQYF	TGTGCCAGCAGTTCCCGGCGGGGACTGGCACTCGAGCAGTACTTC
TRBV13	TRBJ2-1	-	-	CASSLARVALGKRDEQFF	TGTGCCAGCAGCTTAGCGCGGGTGGCACTAGGGAAGAGGGATGAGCAGTTCTTC
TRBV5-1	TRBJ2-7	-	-	CASSLDRSYEQYF	TGCGCCAGCAGCTTGGACAGAAGCTACGAGCAGTACTTC
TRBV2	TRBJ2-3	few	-	CASRGAGRDTQYF	TGTGCCAGCAGGGGAGCGGGCCGGGATACGCAGTATTTT
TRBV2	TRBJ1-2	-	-	CASREQGNYGYTF	TGTGCCAGCAGAGAACAGGGAAACTATGGCTACACCTTC
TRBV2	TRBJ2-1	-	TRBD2	CASREGTSGRAINEQFF	TGTGCCAGCAGAGAAGGGACTAGCGGGAGGGCCATCAATGAGCAGTTCTTC
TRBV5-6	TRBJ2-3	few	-	CASSSNRVTDTQYF	TGTGCCAGCAGCTCAAACAGGGTGACAGATACGCAGTATTTT
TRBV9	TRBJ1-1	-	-	CASSVDQQGQNTEAFF	TGTGCCAGCAGCGTGGATCAACAGGGCCAGAACACTGAAGCTTTCTTT
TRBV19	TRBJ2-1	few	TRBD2	CASSRLAGDSSYNEQFF	TGTGCCAGTAGTAGACTAGCGGGAGATAGCTCCTACAATGAGCAGTTCTTC
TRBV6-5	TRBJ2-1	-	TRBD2	CASSYSSELAINEQFF	TGTGCCAGCAGTTACTCGTCCGAACTAGCGATCAATGAGCAGTTCTTC
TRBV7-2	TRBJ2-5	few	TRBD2	CASSLAGGKQETQYF	TGTGCCAGCAGCTTAGCGGGGGGGAAACAAGAGACCCAGTACTTC
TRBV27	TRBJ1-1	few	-	CASSSGNTEAFF	TGTGCCAGCAGTTCGGGGAACACTGAAGCTTTCTTT